This T cell receptor (beta chain) was observed in a study of blood T cell repertoires in COVID-19. Study background: T cells, B-cell-depleted T cells, or PBMCs provided the cDNA or gDNA that served as material.

Participants reported their clinical history, and cohort assignment relied on those reports. Each recovered donor of Cohort 3 presented with two negative PCRs, clearance, or symptom resolution. This CDR3 comprises 16 residues. The V gene's germline CDR1 is MNHEY and CDR2 SVGAGI. The ends were cut back, 2 bases at V and 6 bases at J, with 19 bases in the middle. Method: immunoSEQ multiplex PCR; TCRdb's copy keeps in-frame clones and lacks some. Among a few hundred thousand clones listed, roughly 87% were seen once. The chain is built from TRBV6-5 and TRBJ1-2, with D tentatively TRBD1 (6 bases). The clonotype was recovered from a man between 18 and 29 years old who had recovered from COVID-19. Material: PBMCs or T cells enriched from blood (not recorded which). The DNA of the CDR3 is TGTGCCAGCAGTTACCGCTCTTTGGCAGGGGCGGATGGCTACACCTTC. Translated: CASSYRSLAGADGYTF.